Shown below are 20 T cell receptor beta chains from a single sample sequenced in a study of technical replicates of blood from several donors. Method: immunoSEQ multiplex PCR; TCRdb's copy keeps in-frame clones and lacks some. Among some 60,000 clones listed, around 92% were seen once. Sample: PBMCs. These receptor sequences come from a human donor in good health. Some clones in this sample may be carry-over from other donors' samples.

This rearrangement joins TRBV20-1 to TRBJ2-1; a weak D match, TRBD1 (6 bases). The germline V gene has CDR1 DFQATT and CDR2 SNEGSKA (reference sequence). The CDR3 is 11 amino acids. V was trimmed by 6 bases and J by 9 bases, leaving 12 bases between them. CDR3 in DNA: TGCAGTGCCAGGGGAGTGGTTGAGCAGTTCTTC. Protein: CSARGVVEQFF.

The CDR3 sequence is CASSLGGVQYEQYF. CDR3 sequence (DNA): TGTGCCAGCAGCCTAGGGGGGGTACAATACGAGCAGTACTTC. This chain joins TRBV5-6 and TRBJ2-7; TRBD2 might be the D (7 bases). The germline V gene encodes CDR1 SGHDT and CDR2 YYEEEE. Between the trimmed V and J ends, which lost 4 bases and 4 bases, there was a span of 15 bases. This CDR3 is 14 amino acids long. Drawing the rest from reference TRBV5-6 and TRBJ2-7, the complete variable domain is DAGVTQSPTHLIKTRGQQVTLRCSPKSGHDTVSWYQQALGQGPQFIFQYYEEEERQRGNFPDRFSGHQFPNYSSELNVNALLLGDSALYLCASSLGGVQYEQYFGPGTRLTVT.

This chain joins TRBV7-9 and TRBJ1-3; D not certain. Germline assignment: CDR1 SEHNR and CDR2 FQNEAQ (reference sequence). This CDR3 region has 18 residues. Trimming shortened V by 5 bases and J by 0 bases, and 20 bases separated the two germline ends. The CDR3 protein is CASSRYTERESSGNTIYF. In DNA, the CDR3 is TGTGCCAGCAGCCGATACACGGAGAGGGAGAGCTCTGGAAACACCATATATTTT.

J is TRBJ2-7 and V is TRBV5-6; 11 bases agree with TRBD2. The CDR3 consists of 15 residues. V was pared by 4 bases and J by 2 bases, with 5 bases of the junction left unmatched. Germline V CDR1 and CDR2: SGHDT, YYEEEE. CDR3 in amino acids: CASSRLAGGTYEQYF. The DNA of the CDR3 is TGTGCCAGCAGCCGGCTAGCGGGGGGAACCTACGAGCAGTACTTC.

The chain has TRBV11-2 and TRBJ2-7; 9 bases are shared with TRBD2. This CDR3 is built from 14 residues. CDR1 is SGHAT, CDR2 FQNNGV, per germline. After removal of 7 bases from V and 5 bases from J, the junction contained 9 bases not matched to a gene. CDR3 coding DNA: TGTGCCAGCAAACTTAGCGGGAGTGCGAACGAGCAGTACTTC. Residues: CASKLSGSANEQYF. Based on the CDR3 plus reference TRBV11-2 and TRBJ2-7, the full variable domain is EAGVAQSPRYKIIEKRQSVAFWCNPISGHATLYWYQQILGQGPKLLIQFQNNGVVDDSQLPKDRFSAERLKGVDSTLKIQPAKLEDSAVYLCASKLSGSANEQYFGPGTRLTVT.

The chain couples TRBV9 to TRBJ2-3; TRBD2 aligns across 9 bases. Germline lookup yields CDR1 SGDLS and CDR2 YYNGEE. The CDR3 loop spans 13 amino acids. V gave up 0 bases and J gave up 9 bases; unmatched junction bases: 2. The CDR3 loop reads CASSVGTSGTQYF. The CDR3 DNA is TGTGCCAGCAGCGTAGGAACTAGCGGGACGCAGTATTTT.

The chain uses TRBV7-9 and TRBJ1-1; TRBD1 matches 8 bases. Germline V gene lookup returns CDR1 SEHNR and CDR2 FQNEAQ (reference sequence). This CDR3 has 17 amino acids. After removal of 1 base from V and 3 bases from J, the junction contained 10 bases not matched to a gene. CDR3 sequence reads: CASSLGAGGFLDTEAFF. CDR3 coding DNA: TGTGCCAGCAGCTTAGGGGCAGGGGGCTTTTTAGACACTGAAGCTTTCTTT.

This chain uses TRBV6-1 with TRBJ1-5, with 7 bases matching TRBD1. The ends lost 5 bases at V and 1 base at J; junction bases unmatched: 2. CDR3 length equals 14 residues. Germline CDR1 is MNHNS and CDR2 is SASEGT. For the CDR3, the DNA is TGTGCCAGCAGTCCGGGACAGAGCAATCAGCCCCAGCATTTT. This encodes CASSPGQSNQPQHF.

The chain combines TRBV7-3 with TRBJ2-3, with 8 bases identical to TRBD2. Germline V gene sequence: CDR1 SGHTA, CDR2 FQGTGA. Trimming took 2 bases from V and 3 from J; bases not matched to a gene: 1. This CDR3 is built from 14 residues. CDR3: CASSLGTSTDTQYF. The DNA for the CDR3 is TGTGCCAGCAGCTTAGGGACTAGTACAGATACGCAGTATTTT. The full variable domain, completed using reference TRBV7-3 and TRBJ2-3, is GAGVSQTPSNKVTEKGKYVELRCDPISGHTALYWYRQSLGQGPEFLIYFQGTGAADDSGLPNDRFFAVRPEGSVSTLKIQRTERGDSAVYLCASSLGTSTDTQYFGPGTRLTVL.

The chain joins TRBV7-2 to TRBJ1-3; possible D gene TRBD1, 5 bases. Germline V gene sequence: CDR1 SGHTA, CDR2 FQGNSA. V was pared by 3 bases and J by 0 bases, with 6 bases between. This CDR3 has 14 residues. The CDR3 region is CASSLGLSGNTIYF. The CDR3 region has the DNA TGTGCCAGCAGCTTGGGGCTCTCTGGAAACACCATATATTTT.

This clone was seen a few times. This rearrangement joins TRBV14 to TRBJ1-5; no reliable D call. V was clipped by 0 bases and J by 6 bases, with 6 bases between them. Germline CDR1 SGHDN, CDR2 FVKESK. This CDR3 has 13 residues. The CDR3 DNA sequence: TGTGCCAGCAGCCAAGATCTAAGTCAGCCCCAGCATTTT. Its translation: CASSQDLSQPQHF.

The chain combines TRBV5-1 with TRBJ2-7; a possible D gene is TRBD2 (6 bases). V lost 2 bases to trimming and J lost 2 bases, with 14 bases between them. Germline values: CDR1 SGHRS, CDR2 YFSETQ. The CDR3 has 15 residues. CDR3 residues: CASSFGVTGAYEQYF. In DNA form, the CDR3 reads TGCGCCAGCAGCTTTGGTGTGACGGGAGCCTACGAGCAGTACTTC.

V gene TRBV4-2 combines with J gene TRBJ2-7; tentative D call: TRBD2 (5 bases). V gave up 3 bases and J gave up 3 bases, with 12 bases separating them. The CDR3 is 14 residues long. Per germline, CDR1 LGHNA and CDR2 YNFKEQ. The CDR3 sequence is CASSQTTANYEQYF. The CDR3 region has the DNA TGTGCCAGCAGCCAGACTACAGCGAACTACGAGCAGTACTTC.

This clone was seen a single time. V gene TRBV19 combines with J gene TRBJ1-1, with D possibly TRBD1 on 5 matching bases. Germline assignment: CDR1 LNHDA and CDR2 SQIVND (reference sequence). V lost 1 base to trimming and J lost 3 bases, with 12 bases between them. This CDR3 has 15 residues. The CDR3 DNA sequence: TGTGCCAGTAGTATAGCCGGGGCGGGGTACACTGAAGCTTTCTTT. This gives the protein CASSIAGAGYTEAFF. Supplemented by reference TRBV19 and TRBJ1-1, the full variable domain reads DGGITQSPKYLFRKEGQNVTLSCEQNLNHDAMYWYRQDPGQGLRLIYYSQIVNDFQKGDIAEGYSVSREKKESFPLTVTSAQKNPTAFYLCASSIAGAGYTEAFFGQGTRLTVV.

V and J are TRBV5-1 and TRBJ1-2; 10 bases agree with TRBD1. Germline V gene sequence: CDR1 SGHRS, CDR2 YFSETQ. The ends lost 5 bases at V and 8 bases at J; junction bases unmatched: 9. This CDR3 spans 14 amino acids. In DNA, the CDR3 is TGCGCCAGCAGGTCCGGGACAGGGGTAAAGGGCTACACCTTC. Translated: CASRSGTGVKGYTF.

The genes are TRBV7-7 and TRBJ2-5, with TRBD2 identical over 7 bases. CDR1 SSHAT and CDR2 FNYEAQ come from the germline V gene (reference sequence). J lost 4 bases, V lost 5 bases, and 7 bases had no gene match. The CDR3 runs 14 residues. CDR3 loop: CASSAGEGAETQYF. The CDR3 region has the DNA TGTGCCAGCAGCGCGGGAGAGGGTGCAGAGACCCAGTACTTC.

The CDR3 nucleotides are TGTGCCAGCACCCGAAGCGGGAGGGCCACCTACAATGAGCAGTTCTTC. Its protein product is CASTRSGRATYNEQFF. This chain links TRBV11-1 with TRBJ2-1; 10 positions match TRBD2. This CDR3 comprises 16 residues. Germline lookup yields CDR1 SGHAT and CDR2 FQDESV (reference sequence). V lost 7 bases, J lost 2 bases, and 8 bases stayed unmatched. The full variable domain, rest sourced from reference TRBV11-1 and TRBJ2-1, is EAEVAQSPRYKITEKSQAVAFWCDPISGHATLYWYRQILGQGPELLVQFQDESVVDDSQLPKDRFSAERLKGVDSTLKIQPAELGDSAMYLCASTRSGRATYNEQFFGPGTRLTVL.

This chain uses TRBV19 with TRBJ1-1; D not resolved. Germline values: CDR1 LNHDA, CDR2 SQIVND (reference sequence). Trimming pared 7 bases from V and 2 bases from J, leaving 11 bases between. The CDR3 loop spans 13 amino acids. CDR3 bases: TGTGCCAGTACTTGGCAGGCTAACACTGAAGCTTTCTTT. This codes for CASTWQANTEAFF.

The chain couples TRBV1 to TRBJ2-4; TRBD1 is the table's D call, not checked against the DNA. TRBV1 is assigned pseudogene status. This CDR3 has 19 amino acids. The CDR3 loop is CTSSRMKDRGQRVGNIQYF. The CDR3, as DNA: TGCACCAGCAGCCGAATGAAGGACAGGGGGCAAAGGGTGGGAAACATTCAGTACTTC.

The V and J genes are TRBV7-8 and TRBJ1-1; tentative D call: TRBD1 (5 bases). The germline V gene has CDR1 SGHVS and CDR2 FQNEAQ. This CDR3 comprises 14 residues. V lost 10 bases, J lost 4 bases, and 19 bases lay in between. CDR3 sequence: CATTRRGRSTEAFF. CDR3 bases: TGTGCCACAACACGGAGGGGCCGAAGCACTGAAGCTTTCTTT.